Detailed here is one T cell receptor (beta chain). Germline V CDR1 and CDR2: MNHEY, SMNVEV (reference sequence). The CDR3 extends over 16 amino acids. V shed 4 bases and J 4 bases; nucleotides not matched to a gene: 8. This sample was included in a study of shared clonotypes between healthy human individuals. Replicate PCRs for sorted subsets used 200 to 250 ng DNA; this equaled around 28,000 T cell genomes. Using immunoSEQ multiplex PCR, the repertoire was profiled, and TCRdb retains in-frame clones only, with some absent. The data hold about 690,000 clones, with 90% observed a single time. This sequence joins TRBV27 and TRBJ2-3; 10 bases are a match to TRBD2. Material for sequencing was memory CD8+ T cells from PBMCs. As for subset: CD45RO+ cells pooled with CCR7-negative TemRA cells. This sequence was found in a man aged 18 to 30 in good health. Some clones in this sample may be carry-over from other donors' samples. The DNA for the CDR3 is TGTGCCAGCAGTTCCCCTCTAGCGGGAGCCCCAGATACGCAGTATTTT. As protein: CASSSPLAGAPDTQYF.